The 7 T cell receptor beta chains listed next were all sequenced from one sample in a study of cytomegalovirus exposure and HLA in healthy donors. A multiplex PCR was run with 60 Vbeta primers and 13 Jbeta primers. Clones were sequenced by immunoSEQ multiplex PCR, and TCRdb holds only the in-frame ones, with some missing. The table includes under 100,000 clones, roughly 73% detected once. The sample consisted of PBMCs. These receptors came from a boy under 18 in good health and CMV-seronegative.

The chain carries TRBV6-6 and TRBJ2-7, with 7 bases fitting TRBD1. The CDR3 covers 13 residues. Germline values: CDR1 MNHNY, CDR2 SVGAGI (reference sequence). The V and J ends lost 6 bases and 5 bases, in that order; junction bases with no gene match: 7. CDR3 in amino acids: CASSGQAQNEQYF. As DNA, the CDR3 is TGTGCCAGCAGCGGACAGGCTCAGAACGAGCAGTACTTC.

The genes are TRBV28 and TRBJ1-5; D possibly corresponds to TRBD1 (6 bases). Germline V gene sequence: CDR1 MDHEN, CDR2 SYDVKM. This CDR3 has 14 residues. V was trimmed by 2 bases and J by 7 bases, leaving 12 bases between them. The CDR3 DNA follows: TGTGCCAGCAGTTTACGGGGGGCTGGCCAGCCCCAGCATTTT. Amino acid sequence: CASSLRGAGQPQHF.

This chain joins TRBV19 and TRBJ2-1; D uncertain. CDR1 and CDR2 (germline): LNHDA, SQIVND (reference sequence). The CDR3 sequence is 15 residues long. Trimming left V 0 bases short and J 0 bases short, with 6 bases between. The CDR3 DNA reads TGTGCCAGTAGTATAGACCGTAGCTCCTACAATGAGCAGTTCTTC. Its protein product is CASSIDRSSYNEQFF.

The rearrangement uses TRBV25-1 and TRBJ2-3; 13 bases agree with TRBD2. The CDR3 runs 15 residues. Trimming took 6 bases from V and 3 from J; bases not matched to a gene: 3. Germline V gene data show CDR1 as MGHDK and CDR2 as SYGVNS. The CDR3 loop is CASSPLAGGTDTQYF. CDR3 sequence (DNA): TGTGCCAGCAGCCCACTAGCGGGAGGGACAGATACGCAGTATTTT.

The rearrangement uses TRBV12-2 and TRBJ1-1. TRBV12-2 is noted as a pseudogene. There are 15 residues in the CDR3. CDR3 nucleotide sequence: TGTGCAAGTCGCTTAGCGCGGGGGACGGACACTGAAGCTTTCTTT. Translated, it gives CASRLARGTDTEAFF.

The rearrangement uses TRBV27 and TRBJ2-7, with D uncertain. Trimming pared 2 bases from V and 0 bases from J, leaving 8 bases between. This CDR3 contains 14 residues. Germline lookup yields CDR1 MNHEY and CDR2 SMNVEV (reference sequence). In nucleotides, the CDR3 is TGTGCCAGCAGTTTAGCCCAGGACTCCTACGAGCAGTACTTC. This translates into CASSLAQDSYEQYF.

This clone was counted a few times. V usage is TRBV18 and J usage is TRBJ2-1, with 8 bases lining up with TRBD2. Per the germline V gene, CDR1 is KGHSH and CDR2 is LQKENI. This CDR3 spans 15 amino acids. The J segment lost 4 bases and the V segment lost 6 bases, leaving 8 bases of the junction unmatched. The CDR3 loop is CASSKEGGRYNEQFF. In DNA form, the CDR3 reads TGTGCCAGCTCGAAGGAAGGCGGGAGGTACAATGAGCAGTTCTTC.